The 8 T cell receptor beta chains below all came from one sample that was sequenced in a study of identical twins. TCRdb reanalysed the 5' RACE reads using MiXCR and keeps one entry per CDR3 protein. The sample includes hundreds of thousands of distinct CDR3 sequences, about 12% of them seen just once. In addition, the sample was reused for a study of yellow fever vaccine responses in identical twins.

Sequenced material: PBMCs. Receptors originate from a young woman in good health.

The chain employs TRBV6-1 and TRBJ2-3, with 10 bases lining up with TRBD2. The CDR3 totals 16 residues. J was trimmed by 2 bases and V by 4 bases; bases with no gene match: 6. Germline CDR1 is MNHNS and CDR2 is SASEGT. The CDR3: CASSVVSGRTTDTQYF. DNA for the CDR3: TGTGCCAGCAGTGTGGTTAGCGGGAGGACCACAGATACGCAGTATTTT.

The gene calls are TRBV5-6 and TRBJ2-1, with TRBD2 as a possible D gene (6 bases). The V gene lost 3 bases and the J gene lost 1 base, with 11 bases spanning the gap. The CDR3 is made up of 15 amino acids. The germline V gene encodes CDR1 SGHDT and CDR2 YYEEEE. DNA for the CDR3: TGTGCCAGCAGCTCGGACTATCCATCCTACAATGAGCAGTTCTTC. This translates into CASSSDYPSYNEQFF.

This clonotype was picked up many times. This chain's CDR3 is CASSEQSYNEQFF. CDR3 in DNA: TGTGCCAGCAGTGAACAATCATACAATGAGCAGTTCTTC. This chain links TRBV6-4 with TRBJ2-1, with D unclear. This CDR3 has 13 amino acids. V was trimmed by 3 bases and J by 4 bases, leaving 7 bases between them. Germline CDR1 reads MRHNA; CDR2 reads SNTAGT.

V is TRBV4-1 and J is TRBJ1-5; a weak D match, TRBD1 (6 bases). Germline assignment: CDR1 MGHRA and CDR2 YSYEKL. Deletions cut 3 bases from V and 5 bases from J, with 20 bases between. The CDR3 runs 17 residues. The CDR3 bases are TGCGCCAGCAGCCACCGAACAGGGAGGGGGATGGATCAGCCCCAGCATTTT. It codes for CASSHRTGRGMDQPQHF.

This clonotype appeared a few times. This rearrangement joins TRBV2 to TRBJ2-2; D perhaps matches TRBD2 (6 bases). Germline lookup yields CDR1 SNHLY and CDR2 FYNNEI. V was shortened by 7 bases and J by 5 bases, with 14 bases between the two germline ends. CDR3 size: 14 residues. The CDR3 sequence: CASIEGGLTGELFF. The CDR3, as DNA: TGTGCCAGCATTGAGGGAGGATTAACCGGGGAGCTGTTTTTT.

This clonotype has a handful of counts. The V and J genes are TRBV24-1 and TRBJ1-2; D not resolved. The V end was cut by 3 bases, the J end by 6 bases, with 10 bases between. The CDR3 is 13 residues long. Germline CDR1 reads KGHDR; CDR2 reads SFDVKD. CDR3 nucleotide sequence: TGTGCCACCAGTGATCGGGGTAGGGATGGCTACACCTTC. It specifies CATSDRGRDGYTF.

V gene TRBV20-1 combines with J gene TRBJ2-2, with D tentatively TRBD1 (6 bases). V was trimmed by 1 base and J by 5 bases, leaving 14 bases between them. Germline V gene data show CDR1 as DFQATT and CDR2 as SNEGSKA (reference sequence). The CDR3 length is 15 residues. The DNA of the CDR3 is TGCAGTGCTAGAGTTTCTTACAGGGTTACCGGGGAGCTGTTTTTT. Its protein is CSARVSYRVTGELFF.

This clonotype was observed many times. The chain has TRBV6-5 and TRBJ2-7; D is tentatively TRBD1 or TRBD2 (5 bases each). Trimming cost V 0 bases and J 3 bases, with 12 bases left between them. CDR3 length: 15 amino acids. Per germline, CDR1 MNHEY and CDR2 SVGAGI. This CDR3 is CASSYSGRRVYEQYF. In nucleotides, the CDR3 is TGTGCCAGCAGTTACTCGGGACGGAGAGTCTACGAGCAGTACTTC.